This T cell receptor (beta chain) was profiled in a study of immune evolution from preneoplasia to lung adenocarcinoma. The table came from immunoSEQ multiplex PCR; TCRdb's copy has only in-frame clones and leaves some out. The sample records some 6,500 clones, about four fifths being singletons. The CDR3 length is 14 residues. After removal of 4 bases from V and 7 bases from J, the junction contained 6 bases not matched to a gene. Germline values: CDR1 SGHRS, CDR2 YFSETQ. The J gene is TRBJ2-7, the V gene TRBV5-1, with 12 bases fitting TRBD1. Specimen: FFPE lung adenocarcinoma in situ tissue. The receptor was isolated from an older donor with lung adenocarcinoma. In DNA, the CDR3 is TGCGCCAGCAGCCCGGGACAGGGGGCGGAAGAGCAGTACTTC. Protein: CASSPGQGAEEQYF. Full variable domain (outside the CDR3, taken from reference TRBV5-1 and TRBJ2-7): KAGVTQTPRYLIKTRGQQVTLSCSPISGHRSVSWYQQTPGQGLQFLFEYFSETQRNKGNFPGRFSGRQFSNSRSEMNVSTLELGDSALYLCASSPGQGAEEQYFGPGTRLTVT.